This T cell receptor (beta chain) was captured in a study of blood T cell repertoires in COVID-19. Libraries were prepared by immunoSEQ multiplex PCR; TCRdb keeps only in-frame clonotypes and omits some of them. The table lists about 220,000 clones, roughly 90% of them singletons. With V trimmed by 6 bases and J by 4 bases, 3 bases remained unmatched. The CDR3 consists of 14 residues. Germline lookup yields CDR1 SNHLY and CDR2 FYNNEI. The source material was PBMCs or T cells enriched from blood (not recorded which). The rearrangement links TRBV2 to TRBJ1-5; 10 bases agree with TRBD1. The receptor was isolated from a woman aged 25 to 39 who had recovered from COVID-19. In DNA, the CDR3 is TGTGCCAGCAGCCGGGACAGGGGTAATCAGCCCCAGCATTTT. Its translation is CASSRDRGNQPQHF.